This T cell receptor (beta chain) was recorded in a study of blood T cell repertoires in COVID-19. Study summary: Samples representing acute and convalescent COVID-19 were sourced from the United States, Italy and Spain. The cDNA or gDNA used as material had been derived from T cells, B-cell-depleted T cells, or PBMCs.

Trimming took off 6 bases at V and 5 bases at J, with 16 bases between the two ends. Germline CDR1 reads SQVTM; CDR2 reads ANQGSEA. CDR3 length equals 13 residues. Some clones are missing from TCRdb's copy, which holds only in-frame ones; the method was immunoSEQ multiplex PCR. The repertoire consists of around 290,000 clones, with more than 80% occurring once and the leading ten covering about 1.1%. The receptor was isolated from a woman in her twenties or thirties who had recovered from COVID-19. Sequenced sample: PBMCs or T cells enriched from blood (not recorded which). This sequence joins TRBV29-1 and TRBJ1-1; no clear D. CDR3 DNA: TGCAGCGTCCATACTAATAGGCGGACTGAAGCTTTCTTT. Translating gives CSVHTNRRTEAFF.